A selection of T cell receptor beta chains follows, all from one sample in a study of control samples from healthy donors and cancer patients. The data were produced by immunoSEQ multiplex PCR, yet TCRdb's version contains in-frame clones alone and is incomplete. The data hold 390,000 or so clones, with 90% observed a single time. Sequencing was carried out using PBMCs. The receptors stem from a man aged 40-49 years with head and neck cancer. Both conserved end residues are part of each CDR3. The D gene is left open where the match is weak. Size tells how often a clone was seen (once, few, many) or the class of an expanded clone, and some rows leave it out.

V,D,J,size,CDR3,DNA
TRBV30,NA,TRBJ1-1,NA,CAWSSVAEAFF,TGTGCCTGGAGTTCAGTAGCCGAAGCTTTCTTT
TRBV10-1,TRBD2,TRBJ2-1,NA,CASSETSGSWEQFF,TGCGCCAGCAGTGAAACTAGCGGGAGTTGGGAGCAGTTCTTC
TRBV6-4,NA,TRBJ2-3,NA,CASSDSKIVPPQDTQYF,TGTGCCAGCAGTGACTCGAAGATTGTGCCCCCACAGGATACGCAGTATTTT
TRBV12-3/TRBV12-4,NA,TRBJ2-4,few,CASSFLGRDIQYF,TGTGCCAGCAGTTTTTTGGGGCGGGACATTCAGTACTTC
TRBV30,TRBD1,TRBJ1-2,NA,CAWRIQGITNYGYTF,TGTGCCTGGAGAATACAGGGGATTACTAACTATGGCTACACCTTC
TRBV7-3,TRBD1,TRBJ2-2,NA,CASSGTGEAGELFF,TGTGCCAGCAGCGGGACAGGGGAGGCCGGGGAGCTGTTTTTT
TRBV7-9,NA,TRBJ1-5,NA,CASSPEPNQPQHF,TGTGCCAGCAGCCCCGAACCCAATCAGCCCCAGCATTTT
TRBV4-2,NA,TRBJ2-7,NA,CASSQATLTPGGYEQYF,TGTGCCAGCAGCCAAGCAACCCTCACACCGGGCGGCTACGAGCAGTACTTC
TRBV5-1,NA,TRBJ1-5,NA,CASSAGPLSNQPQHF,TGCGCCAGCAGCGCGGGACCACTTAGCAATCAGCCCCAGCATTTT
TRBV28,TRBD1,TRBJ1-2,NA,CASSRGTGYGYTF,TGTGCCAGCAGTAGAGGGACAGGCTATGGCTACACCTTC
TRBV7-6,NA,TRBJ2-2,NA,CASSLALASRAGELFF,TGTGCCAGCAGCTTAGCCCTAGCATCTCGGGCCGGGGAGCTGTTTTTT
TRBV5-6,TRBD1,TRBJ1-5,NA,CASSLTHRGQPQHF,TGTGCCAGCAGCTTGACGCACAGGGGGCAGCCCCAGCATTTT
TRBV7-3,NA,TRBJ1-1,once,CASSLGFGTEAFF,TGTGCCAGCAGCTTAGGGTTTGGCACTGAAGCTTTCTTT
TRBV19,NA,TRBJ1-6,NA,CASSISGDNSPLHF,TGTGCCAGTAGTATTTCTGGGGATAATTCACCCCTCCACTTT
TRBV7-2,TRBD1,TRBJ2-7,NA,CASSLEGGPNEQYF,TGTGCCAGCAGCTTAGAAGGGGGCCCCAACGAGCAGTACTTC
TRBV10-1,NA,TRBJ2-1,NA,CASSESLHFYNEQFF,TGCGCCAGCAGTGAGTCGCTGCACTTCTACAATGAGCAGTTCTTC
TRBV9,NA,TRBJ1-1,NA,CASSVFTDTEAFF,TGTGCCAGCAGCGTCTTCACGGACACTGAAGCTTTCTTT
TRBV2,NA,TRBJ2-5,NA,CASSGGPNQETQYF,TGTGCCAGCAGTGGGGGACCAAACCAAGAGACCCAGTACTTC
TRBV2,NA,TRBJ2-7,NA,CASATGGYSYEQYF,TGTGCCAGCGCCACTGGGGGCTACTCCTACGAGCAGTACTTC
TRBV29-1,NA,TRBJ1-1,NA,CSGGQINTEAFF,TGCAGCGGAGGACAGATTAACACTGAAGCTTTCTTT
TRBV5-4,NA,TRBJ2-5,once,CASSADRKSTGVEETQYF,TGTGCCAGCAGCGCCGACCGTAAATCGACAGGTGTTGAGGAGACCCAGTACTTC
TRBV10-3,NA,TRBJ1-1,NA,CATNTPQGLNTEAFF,TGTGCCACTAATACCCCACAGGGCCTGAACACTGAAGCTTTCTTT
TRBV10-3,NA,TRBJ2-7,NA,CAISETQGPYEQYF,TGTGCCATCAGTGAAACACAGGGTCCCTACGAGCAGTACTTC
TRBV10-1,TRBD2,TRBJ2-7,NA,CASSDNSGPNEQYF,TGCGCCAGCAGTGACAATAGCGGGCCAAACGAGCAGTACTTC
TRBV19,NA,TRBJ1-4,NA,CASSIVAGEEKLFF,TGTGCCAGTAGTATAGTGGCGGGGGAGGAAAAACTGTTTTTT
TRBV4-2,NA,TRBJ2-3,NA,CASSQPMGGSWMDTQYF,TGTGCCAGCAGCCAACCGATGGGCGGTTCCTGGATGGATACGCAGTATTTT
TRBV7-2,NA,TRBJ2-7,NA,CASSLGSPYEQYF,TGTGCCAGCAGCTTAGGGTCGCCCTACGAGCAGTACTTC
TRBV9,TRBD2,TRBJ2-7,NA,CASSPYLTSTYEQYF,TGTGCCAGCAGCCCCTACTTGACTAGCACCTACGAGCAGTACTTC
TRBV19,NA,TRBJ1-4,NA,CASSIGTAGGTGEKLFF,TGTGCCAGTAGTATAGGAACCGCCGGAGGCACGGGTGAAAAACTGTTTTTT
TRBV6-6,NA,TRBJ2-3,few,CASSYSWEGTDTQYF,TGTGCCAGCAGTTACTCGTGGGAGGGCACAGATACGCAGTATTTT
TRBV5-1,NA,TRBJ1-1,NA,CASSLGSSSNTEAFF,TGCGCCAGCAGCTTGGGATCCAGCTCCAACACTGAAGCTTTCTTT
TRBV28,TRBD1,TRBJ2-4,NA,CASTGTDKNIQYF,TGTGCCAGCACCGGGACAGACAAAAACATTCAGTACTTC
TRBV19,TRBD1,TRBJ1-1,NA,CASSGTGPNTEAFF,TGTGCCAGTAGTGGGACAGGACCAAACACTGAAGCTTTCTTT
TRBV14,NA,TRBJ1-2,many,CASSQDLAYGYTF,TGTGCCAGCAGCCAAGATCTGGCCTATGGCTACACCTTC
TRBV6-6,TRBD1,TRBJ2-3,NA,CASSGRDRGLTDTQYF,TGTGCCAGCAGTGGACGGGACAGGGGGCTCACAGATACGCAGTATTTT
TRBV7-2,NA,TRBJ2-7,NA,CASSLAVGDLILEQYF,TGTGCCAGCAGCTTAGCAGTCGGGGATCTCATATTGGAGCAGTACTTC